This TCR beta chain is drawn from a study of shared clonotypes between healthy human individuals. Generated by immunoSEQ multiplex PCR, the TCRdb table keeps only in-frame clones and is missing some. The sample consists of about 590,000 clones, just under 97% of them appearing once. Germline loops: CDR1 MNHEY, CDR2 SMNVEV (reference sequence). V lost 6 bases, J lost 3 bases, and 17 bases stayed unmatched. This CDR3 is 17 amino acids long. In regard to this clone: Its specificity is not known.

CD8 cells regarded as naive lacked CD45RO, were positively chosen for CCR7, and omitted terminally differentiated effector memory CD45RA+ cells. All donors were healthy HIV-negative adults lacking recent acute infections or vaccinations. Study observations and caveats: Naive subsets tended to show greater estimated richness than memory subsets. Some naive CD4 clonotypes, around 4.7%, turned up in common across four donors.

The TCR comes from a woman in her twenties or thirties in good health. The specimen sequenced was naive CD8+ T cells sorted from blood. This chain links TRBV27 with TRBJ2-7, with 7 positions matching TRBD2. The CDR3 nucleotides read TGTGCCAGCAGCCTCCGGACTAGTCGACCCCCCCTCTACGAGCAGTACTTC. Translated, it gives CASSLRTSRPPLYEQYF.